Described below is a single T cell receptor (beta chain) sequence and its context. The antigen remains unidentified. TEMRA cells were FACS-enriched and CD8+ and CD4+ T cells negatively isolated. This sample was taken from a study of CD8 T cells in Susac syndrome. Study-wide results and caveats: As the study acknowledged, the number of individuals in its TCR sequencing and HLA analysis was relatively small.

This CDR3 region has 12 residues. The V gene lost 5 bases and the J gene lost 1 base, with 8 bases spanning the gap. Germline-derived CDR1 and CDR2 are SQVTM and ANQGSEA. Random hexamers primed reverse transcription of roughly 0.45 to 1 ug RNA. Multiplex immunoSEQ PCR targeted 54 Vbeta and 13 Jbeta TCR beta segments. TCRdb reanalysed the immunoSEQ multiplex PCR reads using MiXCR and keeps one entry per CDR3 protein. The sample gives about 140,000 distinct CDR3 sequences, approximately 95% of which show up once; 0.18% is in the top ten. Sequenced sample: CD8+ T cells from PBMCs. The sequence was collected from a human donor with Susac syndrome. This rearrangement joins TRBV29-1 to TRBJ1-1; no firm D call. CDR3 coding DNA: TGCAGCGTTAGCAAACCGAACACTGAAGCTTTCTTT. It codes for CSVSKPNTEAFF.